In this sample, the clone carrying this T cell receptor beta chain turned up a few times. What it binds is not known. Produced via immunoSEQ multiplex PCR; TCRdb's table is partial and in-frame only. Of around 100,000 clones in the sample, more than 85% are singletons; the top ten hold 0.5% to 0.65%. This specimen belongs to a study of OX40 agonist ivuxolimab in advanced cancers. Study-level information: Enrollees could have had prior anti-PD-1, anti-PD-L1 or anti-CTLA-4 therapy, which around 40% had received. Study findings and constraints: The authors also found low normalized T-cell clonal expansion in some nonresponders.

The CDR3 sequence is 15 residues long. Germline loops: CDR1 MDHEN, CDR2 SYDVKM. With 4 bases clipped from V and 8 bases from J, the junction kept 9 bases outside the gene matches. Patients were ruled out by autoimmune disease history or systemic immunosuppression. The source is an adult with an advanced solid tumor such as melanoma, head and neck, liver or kidney cancer. J is TRBJ2-1 and V is TRBV28; 9 bases fit TRBD2. Here the sequenced sample was CD4+ or CD8+ T cells sorted from blood, taken in a trial of the OX40 agonist ivuxolimab. The CDR3, as DNA: TGTGCCAGCAGTTCTCTAGCGGGATCCGTGGATGAGCAGTTCTTC. This translates into CASSSLAGSVDEQFF. The full variable domain, in which reference TRBV28 and TRBJ2-1 provide the parts outside the CDR3, is DVKVTQSSRYLVKRTGEKVFLECVQDMDHENMFWYRQDPGLGLRLIYFSYDVKMKEKGDIPEGYSVSREKKERFSLILESASTNQTSMYLCASSSLAGSVDEQFFGPGTRLTVL.